Below, 25 T cell receptor beta chains from the same sample are listed, as sequenced in a study of T cell responses to AZD1222 COVID-19 vaccine. Generated by immunoSEQ multiplex PCR, the TCRdb table keeps only in-frame clones and is missing some. The top ten clones hold around 7.7% of a sample with around 120,000 clones, under 90% of them seen once. Here the sequenced sample was peripheral blood, taken on day 0 of AZD1222 vaccination. All receptors derive from an adult in good health.

The genes are TRBV15 and TRBJ2-2; unclear D gene. V shed 0 bases and J shed 6 bases, with 5 bases lying between them. Per the germline V gene, CDR1 is LNHNV and CDR2 is YYDKDF (reference sequence). The CDR3 runs to 13 residues. CDR3 region: CATSREAAGELFF. CDR3 nucleotides: TGTGCCACCAGCAGAGAGGCCGCCGGGGAGCTGTTTTTT.

The chain carries TRBV2 and TRBJ1-2, with D perhaps matching TRBD1 (5 bases). V was pared by 6 bases and J by 4 bases, with 15 bases between. Germline values: CDR1 SNHLY, CDR2 FYNNEI. This CDR3 has 14 amino acids. The CDR3 loop reads CASSSGPGLYGYTF. The DNA for the CDR3 is TGTGCCAGCAGCTCCGGCCCAGGGCTCTATGGCTACACCTTC.

This clone was seen once. This chain uses TRBV11-2 with TRBJ1-4; D not certain. V shed 2 bases and J shed 3 bases, with 10 bases lying between them. The CDR3 is made up of 15 amino acids. Germline CDR1 reads SGHAT; CDR2 reads FQNNGV. CDR3 loop: CASSLFRLPNEKLFF. CDR3 nucleotides: TGTGCCAGCAGCTTATTCAGGTTACCTAATGAAAAACTGTTTTTT.

The rearrangement joins TRBV5-1 to TRBJ2-7; D is unresolved. The CDR3 sequence is 16 residues long. Between the trimmed V and J ends, which lost 3 bases and 6 bases, there was a span of 22 bases. Germline V lookup: CDR1 SGHRS, CDR2 YFSETQ. The CDR3 DNA is TGCGCCAGCAGCTCCATATCAGGCGTCTACCCGGGCGAGCAGTACTTC. It yields the protein CASSSISGVYPGEQYF.

The rearrangement links TRBV7-7 to TRBJ1-3; D gene ambiguous. Trimming removed 5 bases from V and 4 bases from J, with 9 bases in between. The germline V gene has CDR1 SSHAT and CDR2 FNYEAQ (reference sequence). CDR3 length: 13 residues. The CDR3 DNA is TGTGCCAGCAGCAGCGACGGGGGAAACACCATATATTTT. This translates into CASSSDGGNTIYF.

The chain carries TRBV6-2 or TRBV6-3 and TRBJ1-2; 9 nucleotides match TRBD1. In germline, CDR1 is MNHEY, CDR2 SVGEGT. This CDR3 contains 15 residues. V shed 10 bases, J shed 0 bases, and the junction held 9 bases outside the gene matches. CDR3: CATRPGQGANYGYTF. CDR3 sequence (DNA): TGTGCCACCCGCCCGGGACAGGGAGCTAACTATGGCTACACCTTC.

The chain couples TRBV6-5 to TRBJ2-1, with D possibly matching TRBD1 (5 bases). Germline CDR1 MNHEY, CDR2 SVGAGI. The length of the CDR3 is 13 residues. V lost 7 bases and J 8 bases, leaving 15 bases between the germline ends. Here the CDR3 reads CASIGRAADEQFF. CDR3 sequence (DNA): TGTGCCAGCATTGGCAGGGCGGCGGATGAGCAGTTCTTC.

This chain connects TRBV6-5 to TRBJ2-5; 8 nucleotides match TRBD1. Germline CDR1 MNHEY, CDR2 SVGAGI. After removal of 0 bases from V and 4 bases from J, the junction contained 1 base not matched to a gene. The CDR3 has 14 residues. The CDR3 loop reads CASSYSGTGETQYF. The CDR3 DNA reads as TGTGCCAGCAGTTACTCCGGGACAGGAGAGACCCAGTACTTC.

This chain joins TRBV5-4 and TRBJ1-2, with TRBD1 as a possible D gene (5 bases). Germline loops: CDR1 SGHNT, CDR2 YYREEE (reference sequence). V lost 4 bases to trimming and J lost 5 bases, with 15 bases between them. There are 14 residues in the CDR3. The CDR3 region is CASSAGTGGYGYTF. Written as DNA, the CDR3 is TGTGCCAGCAGCGCCGGGACTGGGGGGTATGGCTACACCTTC.

The gene calls are TRBV5-4 and TRBJ1-4; TRBD1 aligns across 7 bases. Germline loops: CDR1 SGHNT, CDR2 YYREEE (reference sequence). The CDR3 is made up of 14 amino acids. The V segment lost 3 bases and the J segment 5 bases; nucleotides outside the gene matches: 4. Here the CDR3 DNA reads TGTGCCAGCAGCTCGGGACAGATGAATGAAAAACTGTTTTTT. Translated, it gives CASSSGQMNEKLFF.

CDR3 DNA: TGTGCCAGCAGCGGAGGACAGAACACCGGGGAGCTGTTTTTT. Its protein is CASSGGQNTGELFF. This chain links TRBV7-9 with TRBJ2-2; D is perhaps TRBD1 or TRBD2 (5 bases each). Trimming cost V 5 bases and J 1 base, with 8 bases left between them. Per germline, CDR1 SEHNR and CDR2 FQNEAQ (reference sequence). This CDR3 comprises 14 residues.

This chain connects TRBV6-5 to TRBJ2-7; 10 bases match TRBD2. The CDR3 has 12 amino acids. CDR1 MNHEY and CDR2 SVGAGI come from the germline V gene. Trimming at V came to 11 bases and at J to 4 bases, leaving 5 bases not matched to a gene. The CDR3 coding sequence is TGTGCCGCTAGCGGGGGAAGATACGAGCAGTACTTC. This gives the protein CAASGGRYEQYF.

This chain joins TRBV5-4 and TRBJ2-7, with TRBD2 matching 9 bases. Germline V gene lookup returns CDR1 SGHNT and CDR2 YYREEE (reference sequence). The CDR3 runs to 15 residues. V lost 0 bases to trimming and J lost 6 bases; unmatched junction nucleotides: 7. The CDR3 DNA reads TGTGCCAGCAGCTTGGCGGCGGGAGGGCCCCTCGAGCAGTACTTC. Its protein is CASSLAAGGPLEQYF.

This chain uses TRBV30 with TRBJ2-3; possibly TRBD1 for D (7 bases). Germline V gene sequence: CDR1 GTSNPN, CDR2 SVGIG (reference sequence). Trimming took off 1 base at V and 6 bases at J, with 17 bases between the two ends. This CDR3 is 15 amino acids long. This CDR3 reads CAWSGVGGGIDTQYF. CDR3 bases: TGTGCCTGGAGTGGAGTTGGAGGGGGCATCGATACGCAGTATTTT.

This clone appeared once. The chain is built from TRBV7-6 and TRBJ2-1, with TRBD2 matching 13 bases. V gave up 3 bases and J gave up 1 base; unmatched junction bases: 12. Germline V lookup: CDR1 SGHVS, CDR2 FNYEAQ. The CDR3 has 20 residues. Here the CDR3 DNA reads TGTGCCAGCAGCTTCGAGACCGGGACTAGCGGGGTCTTTTCCTACAATGAGCAGTTCTTC. Amino acids: CASSFETGTSGVFSYNEQFF.

CDR3 bases: TGTGCCAGTAGTTCGGGGGGGGCCAACGTCCTGACTTTC. Translation: CASSSGGANVLTF. The chain recombines TRBV19 with TRBJ2-6, with a tentative D call TRBD2 (5 bases). Germline lookup yields CDR1 LNHDA and CDR2 SQIVND (reference sequence). V lost 5 bases and J 4 bases, leaving 6 bases between the germline ends. There are 13 residues in the CDR3. The full variable domain, rest sourced from reference TRBV19 and TRBJ2-6, is DGGITQSPKYLFRKEGQNVTLSCEQNLNHDAMYWYRQDPGQGLRLIYYSQIVNDFQKGDIAEGYSVSREKKESFPLTVTSAQKNPTAFYLCASSSGGANVLTFGAGSRLTVL.

This chain connects TRBV29-1 to TRBJ2-2; D tentatively fits TRBD1 or TRBD2 (5 bases each). Trimming took off 4 bases at V and 8 bases at J, with 17 bases between the two ends. The CDR3 spans 14 residues. CDR1 and CDR2 (germline): SQVTM, ANQGSEA. The CDR3 spells CSVGRDPRAGELFF. As DNA, the CDR3 is TGCAGCGTTGGCCGGGACCCCCGAGCAGGGGAGCTGTTTTTT.

V and J are TRBV2 and TRBJ2-1, with TRBD1 identical over 9 bases. Germline V gene lookup returns CDR1 SNHLY and CDR2 FYNNEI. The length of the CDR3 is 15 residues. V shed 6 bases and J 4 bases; nucleotides not matched to a gene: 7. CDR3 bases: TGTGCCAGCAGCATAGACAGGGGGTCATACAATGAGCAGTTCTTC. Translation gives CASSIDRGSYNEQFF.

The chain recombines TRBV4-2 with TRBJ1-4; 9 bases agree with TRBD1. This CDR3 contains 14 residues. Germline CDR1 and CDR2: LGHNA and YNFKEQ. V was pared by 4 bases and J by 8 bases, with 5 bases of the junction left unmatched. CDR3 amino acids: CASSPGTGREKLFF. DNA for the CDR3: TGTGCCAGCAGCCCCGGGACAGGGAGGGAAAAACTGTTTTTT.

This chain links TRBV6-6 with TRBJ1-4, with 10 bases lining up with TRBD1. There are 13 residues in the CDR3. Per the germline V gene, CDR1 is MNHNY and CDR2 is SVGAGI (reference sequence). The ends lost 9 bases at V and 7 bases at J; junction bases unmatched: 5. CDR3 nucleotides: TGTGCCAGTTTAAGGGACAGGGGTGAAAAACTGTTTTTT. Translated, it gives CASLRDRGEKLFF.

V is TRBV5-4 and J is TRBJ2-1; D is uncertain. Trimming stripped 0 bases from V and 8 bases from J, with 9 bases between. Germline V lookup: CDR1 SGHNT, CDR2 YYREEE (reference sequence). This CDR3 contains 13 residues. The CDR3 sequence is CASSLGAEDEQFF. The CDR3 region has the DNA TGTGCCAGCAGCTTGGGAGCCGAAGATGAGCAGTTCTTC.

The table lists this clone with a few counts. The rearrangement joins TRBV19 to TRBJ1-1, with D hard to call. This CDR3 comprises 14 residues. Germline V CDR1 and CDR2: LNHDA, SQIVND (reference sequence). The germline V and J ends were trimmed by 4 bases and 3 bases, with 12 bases remaining between them. The CDR3 is CASSSQVDHTEAFF. As DNA, the CDR3 is TGTGCCAGTAGTAGCCAGGTTGACCACACTGAAGCTTTCTTT. Full variable domain (rest looked up from reference TRBV19 and TRBJ1-1): DGGITQSPKYLFRKEGQNVTLSCEQNLNHDAMYWYRQDPGQGLRLIYYSQIVNDFQKGDIAEGYSVSREKKESFPLTVTSAQKNPTAFYLCASSSQVDHTEAFFGQGTRLTVV.

The chain is built from TRBV14 and TRBJ2-1; D not resolved. Germline CDR1 reads SGHDN; CDR2 reads FVKESK. The CDR3 is 14 amino acids. Trimming left V 3 bases short and J 8 bases short, with 14 bases between. DNA for the CDR3: TGTGCCAGCAGCCAGGAGCTCCGTCCTGATGAGCAGTTCTTC. This gives the protein CASSQELRPDEQFF. The full variable domain, completed using reference TRBV14 and TRBJ2-1, is EAGVTQFPSHSVIEKGQTVTLRCDPISGHDNLYWYRRVMGKEIKFLLHFVKESKQDESGMPNNRFLAERTGGTYSTLKVQPAELEDSGVYFCASSQELRPDEQFFGPGTRLTVL.

The chain links TRBV30 to TRBJ1-1; D call uncertain. The CDR3 loop spans 11 amino acids. Germline V lookup: CDR1 GTSNPN, CDR2 SVGIG (reference sequence). V lost 0 bases and J lost 8, with 7 bases in between. The CDR3 nucleotides are TGTGCCTGGAGTGTAGTTATGGAAGCTTTCTTT. This encodes CAWSVVMEAFF.

The chain combines TRBV27 with TRBJ1-1; D might be TRBD1 (6 bases). CDR1 is MNHEY, CDR2 SMNVEV, per germline (reference sequence). CDR3 size: 14 residues. The V end lost 1 base, the J end lost 10 bases, and 16 bases lay between the germline ends. Here the CDR3 reads CASSLFDGGPGAFF. The CDR3 DNA follows: TGTGCCAGCAGTTTATTCGATGGGGGGCCTGGAGCTTTCTTT.